The TCR beta chain under discussion was sequenced for a study of T cells in Graves' hyperthyroidism and ophthalmopathy. This clonotype was counted only a few times. Amplified regions were TCR beta CDR3 sequences from RNA transcripts. RT-PCR in the first round (using the HTBI primer set) targeted the TCR CDR3. TCRdb fed the multiplex PCR reads into MiXCR, producing one record per CDR3 protein. This sample has roughly 510,000 distinct CDR3 sequences, with about 45% found just once. Germline CDR1 reads SEHNR; CDR2 reads FQNEAQ (reference sequence). V lost 6 bases, J lost 3 bases, and 21 bases lay in between. The CDR3 is 16 residues long.

Sequencing input: peripheral blood or thyroid tissue (not recorded which). V is TRBV7-9 and J is TRBJ2-7; possible D gene TRBD1, 5 bases. This TCR was sampled from an adult woman with Graves' disease, either hyperthyroidism or ophthalmopathy (not recorded which). The CDR3 region is CASSLSQGVQLYEQYF. The CDR3 DNA is TGTGCCAGCAGTTTATCCCAGGGCGTCCAACTCTACGAGCAGTACTTC.